The rows below give T cell receptor beta chains drawn from one sample of a study of cytomegalovirus exposure and HLA in healthy donors. Data came from immunoSEQ multiplex PCR; TCRdb stores just in-frame clones and leaves some out. This sample's table has around 50,000 clones. Material for sequencing was PBMCs. The source of these receptors is a female donor in good health and CMV-seronegative. CDR3s include the opening cysteine and the closing phenylalanine or tryptophan. A D gene is named only where the DNA matches it firmly. Rows give clone size only sometimes, using once, few, many, or a class for an expanded clone.

CDR3nt | CDR3aa | j_gene | d_gene | v_gene | len | abundance
TGTGCCAGCAGCGTTGGAGATGGAAACACCATATATTTT | CASSVGDGNTIYF | TRBJ1-3 | - | TRBV9 | 13 | -
TGTGCCAGCAGCTTAAAGGAGGCGGACAATGAGCAGTTCTTC | CASSLKEADNEQFF | TRBJ2-1 | - | TRBV7-9 | 14 | -
TGCGCCAGCAGCCAAGATCAGGGGACAGGGGGCAATGAGCAGTTCTTC | CASSQDQGTGGNEQFF | TRBJ2-1 | TRBD1 | TRBV4-1 | 16 | -
TGCGCCAGCAGCTTGGTAGGGGGCCCAAACACCATATATTTT | CASSLVGGPNTIYF | TRBJ1-3 | TRBD1 | TRBV5-1 | 14 | -
TGCGCCAGCAGCCCCCGGGACACCGCCTACGAGCAGTACTTC | CASSPRDTAYEQYF | TRBJ2-7 | - | TRBV4-1 | 14 | -
TGTGCCAGCAGCTCAGAGGAAAAGACAGGAAGCTACGAGCAGTACTTC | CASSSEEKTGSYEQYF | TRBJ2-7 | - | TRBV5-4 | 16 | -
TGCGCCAGCAGCAGAGGGACAGCGAACACTGAAGCTTTCTTT | CASSRGTANTEAFF | TRBJ1-1 | TRBD1 | TRBV5-1 | 14 | -
TGTGCCAGCAGCCAAGGGGGCAGGATGAGCTCCTACGAGCAGTACTTC | CASSQGGRMSSYEQYF | TRBJ2-7 | - | TRBV14 | 16 | -
TGTGCCAGCAGTTACGGGACTAGCGGGACCTACAATGAGCAGTTCTTC | CASSYGTSGTYNEQFF | TRBJ2-1 | TRBD2 | TRBV6-5 | 16 | -
TGTGCCAGCAGCTTGCAAGGGGTCTCTGTAGATACGCAGTATTTT | CASSLQGVSVDTQYF | TRBJ2-3 | - | TRBV13 | 15 | -
TGTGCCAGCAGCTTAGGGCCGAATAATCAGCCCCAGCATTTT | CASSLGPNNQPQHF | TRBJ1-5 | - | TRBV7-3 | 14 | -
TGCGCCAGCAGTGAGTCCCAGGGAAACTACGAGCAGTACTTC | CASSESQGNYEQYF | TRBJ2-7 | - | TRBV10-1 | 14 | -
TGTGCCAGAGCCCCTGTGATGGACAGGAACTATGGCTACACCTTC | CARAPVMDRNYGYTF | TRBJ1-2 | TRBD1 | TRBV2 | 15 | -
TGTGCCAGCAGCACCTCGGGAGGGGGTAGAGGCTACACCTTC | CASSTSGGGRGYTF | TRBJ1-2 | - | TRBV9 | 14 | -
TGCAGTGCTGGACAGGGGTACGAGCAGTACTTC | CSAGQGYEQYF | TRBJ2-7 | TRBD1 | TRBV20-1 | 11 | -
TGTGCCAGCAGTCGGACAGGGGGCAACTATGGCTACACCTTC | CASSRTGGNYGYTF | TRBJ1-2 | TRBD1 | TRBV6-5 | 14 | -
TGTGCCAGCAGTCCCCGGGGGACGGTCAACGAGCAGTACTTC | CASSPRGTVNEQYF | TRBJ2-7 | - | TRBV6-6 | 14 | -
TGTGCCAGCAGCCAAGTAGAACGACAGGGATTTAGTGAAGCTTTCTTT | CASSQVERQGFSEAFF | TRBJ1-1 | TRBD1 | TRBV4-2 | 16 | -
TGTGCCAGCCGCCGGACAGGGGAGCCTGGAAACACCATATATTTT | CASRRTGEPGNTIYF | TRBJ1-3 | TRBD1 | TRBV6-1 | 15 | -
TGTGCCAGCTCAGAGTCGACAGGGGGTATAATAACTAACTATGGCTACACCTTC | CASSESTGGIITNYGYTF | TRBJ1-2 | TRBD1 | TRBV18 | 18 | -
TGTGCCAGCAGTCCACAGGGTAGAGATCAGCCCCAGCATTTT | CASSPQGRDQPQHF | TRBJ1-5 | - | TRBV6-5 | 14 | medium-sized
TGTGCCACCAGCCTGGACAGGGGGCCGGTCACTGAAGCTTTCTTT | CATSLDRGPVTEAFF | TRBJ1-1 | TRBD1 | TRBV15 | 15 | -
TGTGCCAGCACACCCACTAGCGGAGCGGTCAATGAGCAGTTCTTC | CASTPTSGAVNEQFF | TRBJ2-1 | TRBD2 | TRBV6-5 | 15 | -
TGCGCCAGCAGCCCGGGGACTGTTAACACTGAAGCTTTCTTT | CASSPGTVNTEAFF | TRBJ1-1 | - | TRBV5-1 | 14 | -
TGTGCCAGCAGTGACCACGGAGAGTCTGGAAACACCATATATTTT | CASSDHGESGNTIYF | TRBJ1-3 | - | TRBV2 | 15 | medium-sized
TGTGCCAGCAGCTTAGTAACGCGCTCTGAAGCTTTCTTT | CASSLVTRSEAFF | TRBJ1-1 | - | TRBV7-8 | 13 | -
TGTGCCAGCAGTTTATCTCTGGGAGGGCTCCCTGGTGAGCAGTTCTTC | CASSLSLGGLPGEQFF | TRBJ2-1 | TRBD2 | TRBV27 | 16 | -
TGTGCCAGCAGCTTAGTGGGGCAGAACTATGGCTACACCTTC | CASSLVGQNYGYTF | TRBJ1-2 | - | TRBV7-8 | 14 | -
TGTGCCTGGAGTGCCTTTATCGGGACTGAAGCTTTCTTT | CAWSAFIGTEAFF | TRBJ1-1 | - | TRBV30 | 13 | -
TGTGCCAGCTCCCCCGGGACTAGGTACAATGAGCAGTTCTTC | CASSPGTRYNEQFF | TRBJ2-1 | TRBD2 | TRBV18 | 14 | -
TGTGCCAGTAGTATTGGGTTCCTCGCGACAGGCCGCTACGAGCAGTACTTC | CASSIGFLATGRYEQYF | TRBJ2-7 | - | TRBV19 | 17 | -
TGTGCCAGCAGCTTAGCGTCGCGGGGGCTGGGAGAGGAGACCCAGTACTTC | CASSLASRGLGEETQYF | TRBJ2-5 | - | TRBV7-6 | 17 | -
TGTGCCAGTAGTATCGGGGAAAAACTGTTTTTT | CASSIGEKLFF | TRBJ1-4 | - | TRBV19 | 11 | -
TGTGCCAGCAGTGAGGTCTCTAGCGGGAGAACTTACGAGCAGTACTTC | CASSEVSSGRTYEQYF | TRBJ2-7 | TRBD2 | TRBV6-1 | 16 | -
TGTGCCAGCAGCGGGACTAGCGGGCTCTCCTACGAGCAGTACTTC | CASSGTSGLSYEQYF | TRBJ2-7 | TRBD2 | TRBV7-8 | 15 | -
TGTGCCAGCACCCCTAGTCTGGGAGGAGGTGGCTACACCTTC | CASTPSLGGGGYTF | TRBJ1-2 | - | TRBV7-9 | 14 | -
TGTGCCAGCAGCTTCGGACACGACTCTGGAAACACCATATATTTT | CASSFGHDSGNTIYF | TRBJ1-3 | - | TRBV11-3 | 15 | -
TGCAGCGTTGTAGGACAAGCGAACACTGAAGCTTTCTTT | CSVVGQANTEAFF | TRBJ1-1 | - | TRBV29-1 | 13 | -
TGTGCCAGCAGCCCTCAGGACAGGGGTGCTGAAGCTTTCTTT | CASSPQDRGAEAFF | TRBJ1-1 | TRBD1 | TRBV6-5 | 14 | -
TGTGCCAGCAACCACAACCAAGAGACCCAGTACTTC | CASNHNQETQYF | TRBJ2-5 | - | TRBV6-1 | 12 | -
TGTGCCAGTAAGGCTCGCGGGACAGAGAACACTGAAGCTTTCTTT | CASKARGTENTEAFF | TRBJ1-1 | TRBD1 | TRBV19 | 15 | -
TGTGCCAGCAGTTACTCAGTTACAGGGGGGAGCTACACCTTC | CASSYSVTGGSYTF | TRBJ1-2 | TRBD1 | TRBV6-5 | 14 | -
TGTGCCAGCAGCCCGGGAGGAGCCGGCGCCGACAATGAGCAGTTCTTC | CASSPGGAGADNEQFF | TRBJ2-1 | TRBD2 | TRBV5-4 | 16 | -
TGTGCCAGCAGCTTGGGGGGACTAGCGGGAGACTACGAGCAGTACTTC | CASSLGGLAGDYEQYF | TRBJ2-7 | TRBD2 | TRBV5-4 | 16 | -
TGTGCCAGTAGTTCTGGACTAGCGGGACACTACGAGCAGTACTTC | CASSSGLAGHYEQYF | TRBJ2-7 | TRBD2 | TRBV19 | 15 | -
TGTGCCAGCAGCTCGGGATCTTTGGACTACGAGCAGTACTTC | CASSSGSLDYEQYF | TRBJ2-7 | - | TRBV2 | 14 | -
TGTGCCAGCAGCCTCCTGGACAGGGTGCCCGATGGCTACACCTTC | CASSLLDRVPDGYTF | TRBJ1-2 | TRBD1 | TRBV9 | 15 | -
TGTGCCTGGAGTGGAGGGAGAGAGGATACGCAGTATTTT | CAWSGGREDTQYF | TRBJ2-3 | - | TRBV30 | 13 | -
TGTGCCAGCAGCTCGGGAGCAGGGGGCTTGGCCTACGAGCAGTACTTC | CASSSGAGGLAYEQYF | TRBJ2-7 | TRBD1 | TRBV7-2 | 16 | -
TGTGCCAGCAGTTTCGGGAGCGGAGTTGGTACCCAGTACTTC | CASSFGSGVGTQYF | TRBJ2-5 | - | TRBV27 | 14 | -
TGTGCCAGCAGCTCGACAGGGGGTTACGGCTACACCTTC | CASSSTGGYGYTF | TRBJ1-2 | TRBD1 | TRBV7-3 | 13 | -
TGTGCCAGCAGCCCGTCCGGCGGGGGCGAGCAGTACTTC | CASSPSGGGEQYF | TRBJ2-7 | TRBD2 | TRBV7-3 | 13 | -